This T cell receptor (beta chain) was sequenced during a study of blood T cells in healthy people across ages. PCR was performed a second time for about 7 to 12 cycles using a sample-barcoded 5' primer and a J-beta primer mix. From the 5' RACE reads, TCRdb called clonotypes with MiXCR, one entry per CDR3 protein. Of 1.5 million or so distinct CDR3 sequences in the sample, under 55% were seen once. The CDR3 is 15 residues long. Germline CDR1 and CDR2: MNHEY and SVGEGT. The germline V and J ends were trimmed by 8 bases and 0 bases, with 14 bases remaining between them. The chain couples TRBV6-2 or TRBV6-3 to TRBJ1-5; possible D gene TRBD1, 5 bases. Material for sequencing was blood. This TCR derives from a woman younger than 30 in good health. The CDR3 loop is CASLSGIYSNQPQHF. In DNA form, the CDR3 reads TGTGCCAGCCTATCAGGGATCTATAGCAATCAGCCCCAGCATTTT.